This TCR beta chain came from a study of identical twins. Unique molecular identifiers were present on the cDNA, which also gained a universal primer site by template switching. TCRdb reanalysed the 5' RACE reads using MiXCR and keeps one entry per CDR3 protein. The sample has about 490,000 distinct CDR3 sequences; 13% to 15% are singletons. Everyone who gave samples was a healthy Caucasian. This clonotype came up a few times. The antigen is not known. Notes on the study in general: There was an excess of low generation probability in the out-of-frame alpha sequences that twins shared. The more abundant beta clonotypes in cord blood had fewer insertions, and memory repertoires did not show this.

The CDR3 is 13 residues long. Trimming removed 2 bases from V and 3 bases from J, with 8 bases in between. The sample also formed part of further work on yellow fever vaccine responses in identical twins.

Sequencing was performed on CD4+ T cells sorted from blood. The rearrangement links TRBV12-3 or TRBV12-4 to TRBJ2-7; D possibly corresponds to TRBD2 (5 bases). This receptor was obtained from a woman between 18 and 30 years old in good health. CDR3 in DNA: TGTGCCAGCAGTTTAAAAGGACTCTACGAGCAGTACTTC. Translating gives CASSLKGLYEQYF.